These T cell receptor beta chains were read from a single sample in a study of blood T cell repertoires in COVID-19. TCRdb's table, derived via immunoSEQ multiplex PCR, lists solely in-frame clones and lacks some. Among over 200,000 clones listed, 65% to 90% were seen once. The sequenced sample consisted of peripheral blood. The receptors originated from a man older than 75 with acute or convalescent COVID-19. CDR3s include the opening cysteine and the closing phenylalanine or tryptophan.

V,J,length,CDR3
TRBV7-9,TRBJ2-1,15,CASSPFTSGINEQFF
TRBV5-1,TRBJ1-2,13,CASSQGQGTGYTF
TRBV12-5,TRBJ1-4,14,CASGPGTANEKLFF
TRBV10-3,TRBJ2-7,13,CAISDGGNYEQYF
TRBV27,TRBJ2-1,15,CASSLRSGSHNEQFF
TRBV11-3,TRBJ2-2,15,CASSLVRLRTGELFF
TRBV16,TRBJ2-4,16,CASSPQVGGAKNIQYF
TRBV11-3,TRBJ1-3,16,CASSIKQGWAGNTIYF
TRBV12-3/TRBV12-4,TRBJ1-5,13,CASRTGPGQPQHF
TRBV7-2,TRBJ1-2,14,CASSLAPGNYGYTF
TRBV7-9,TRBJ2-1,12,CASSLIVNEQFF
TRBV10-1,TRBJ2-1,15,CASSETGGPYNEQFF
TRBV19,TRBJ2-1,14,CASIAVFGNNEQFF
TRBV19,TRBJ2-7,15,CASSKGPGGKYEQYF
TRBV18,TRBJ2-5,15,CASSPGRLNRETQYF
TRBV16,TRBJ1-2,17,CASSQSIRPDRAYGYTF
TRBV7-2,TRBJ2-1,15,CASSLVAAGYNEQFF
TRBV4-2,TRBJ2-3,16,CASSQGEAGEKGTQYF
TRBV10-3,TRBJ1-1,15,CAISESFMRSTEAFF
TRBV7-2,TRBJ2-3,15,CASSLTGFNTDTQYF
TRBV28,TRBJ2-7,14,CASRPIDRGYEQYF
TRBV4-2,TRBJ2-5,16,CASSQEYGSSGETQYF
TRBV5-1,TRBJ2-3,15,CASSPGRPSTDTQYF
TRBV6-5,TRBJ1-1,13,CASRSVGGTEAFF
TRBV28,TRBJ1-2,13,CASSTTGGYGYTF
TRBV2,TRBJ2-3,15,CASRTGTGRTDTQYF
TRBV5-1,TRBJ1-6,15,CASSLSGTGDSPLHF
TRBV12-3/TRBV12-4,TRBJ2-5,12,CASRGTQETQYF
TRBV24-1,TRBJ2-3,15,CATTDSASFTDTQYF
TRBV19,TRBJ1-4,14,CASSIIPGNEKLFF
TRBV5-8,TRBJ2-1,15,CASSLGVNSYNEQFF
TRBV30,TRBJ1-3,16,CAWSEPGGSSGNTIYF
TRBV7-8,TRBJ2-5,16,CASSFGPSGVQETQYF
TRBV19,TRBJ1-5,13,CASSNRENQPQHF
TRBV27,TRBJ1-6,15,CASSLTPGVGSPLHF
TRBV2,TRBJ2-5,15,CASSDGGEWGETQYF
TRBV29-1,TRBJ2-5,13,CSVEARRRETQYF
TRBV6-1,TRBJ1-6,16,CASSERPGQGWSPLHF
TRBV4-3,TRBJ2-5,13,CASSQEEGETQYF
TRBV5-1,TRBJ1-5,15,CASSLFGDRNQPQHF
TRBV5-1,TRBJ2-2,15,CASSLRQGDTGELFF
TRBV24-1,TRBJ2-3,16,CATSALDRGRTDTQYF
TRBV19,TRBJ1-2,14,CASSPRQNYYGYTF
TRBV7-6,TRBJ2-5,15,CASSPEAGLGETQYF
TRBV5-1,TRBJ2-2,16,CASSLAAGGNTGELFF
TRBV9,TRBJ1-3,18,CASSVAPPLQGTGNTIYF
TRBV18,TRBJ2-7,16,CASSPATGSMGYEQYF
TRBV7-2,TRBJ2-3,17,CASSLGGAAGGTDTQYF
TRBV11-2,TRBJ2-7,14,CASSPGHKVDEQYF
TRBV30,TRBJ2-7,13,CAWRGQGAYEQYF
TRBV19,TRBJ1-6,15,CASSLGTGINSPLHF
TRBV18,TRBJ2-1,15,CASSSLGQGINEQFF
TRBV19,TRBJ2-6,18,CASRTTGTGPSGANVLTF
TRBV5-1,TRBJ2-7,15,CASSWSLRGSYEQYF
TRBV11-2,TRBJ1-4,15,CASSVTGGANEKLFF